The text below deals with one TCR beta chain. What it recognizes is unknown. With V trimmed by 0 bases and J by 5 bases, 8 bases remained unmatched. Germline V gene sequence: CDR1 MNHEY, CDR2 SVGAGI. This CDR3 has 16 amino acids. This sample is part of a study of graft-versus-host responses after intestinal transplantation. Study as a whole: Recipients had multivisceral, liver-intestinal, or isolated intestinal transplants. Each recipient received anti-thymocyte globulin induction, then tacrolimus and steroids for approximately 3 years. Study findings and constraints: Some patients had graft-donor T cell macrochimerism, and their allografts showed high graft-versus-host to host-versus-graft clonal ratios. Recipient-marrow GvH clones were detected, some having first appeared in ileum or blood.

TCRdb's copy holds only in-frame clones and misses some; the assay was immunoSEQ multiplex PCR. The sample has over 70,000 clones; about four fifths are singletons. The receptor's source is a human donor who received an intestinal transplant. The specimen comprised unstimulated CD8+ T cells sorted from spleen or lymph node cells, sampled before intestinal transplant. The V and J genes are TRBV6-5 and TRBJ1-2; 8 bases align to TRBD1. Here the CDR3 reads CASSYSLTGGGYGYTF. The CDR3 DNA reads TGTGCCAGCAGTTACTCGCTTACAGGGGGTGGGTATGGCTACACCTTC.